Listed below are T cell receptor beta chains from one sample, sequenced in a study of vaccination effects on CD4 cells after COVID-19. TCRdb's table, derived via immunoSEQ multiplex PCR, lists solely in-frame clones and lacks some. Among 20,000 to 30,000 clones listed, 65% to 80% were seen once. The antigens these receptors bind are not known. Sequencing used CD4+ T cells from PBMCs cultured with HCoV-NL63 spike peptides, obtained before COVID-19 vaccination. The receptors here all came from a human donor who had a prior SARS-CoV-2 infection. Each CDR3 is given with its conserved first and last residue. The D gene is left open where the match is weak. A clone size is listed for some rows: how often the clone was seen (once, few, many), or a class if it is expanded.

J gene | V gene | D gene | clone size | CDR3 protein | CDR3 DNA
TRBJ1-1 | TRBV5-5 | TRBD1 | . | CASSSNRGHTEAFF | TGTGCCAGCAGCTCCAACAGGGGGCACACTGAAGCTTTCTTT
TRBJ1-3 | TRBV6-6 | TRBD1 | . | CASSYSRGPGNTIYF | TGTGCCAGCAGTTACTCCAGGGGGCCCGGGAACACCATATATTTT
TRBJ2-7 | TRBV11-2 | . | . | CASSYPYLAEGWEQYF | TGTGCCAGCAGCTACCCATATTTAGCGGAGGGATGGGAGCAGTACTTC
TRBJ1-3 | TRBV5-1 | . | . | CASSLGGTSSGNTIYF | TGCGCCAGCAGCTTGGGGGGTACCAGCTCTGGAAACACCATATATTTT
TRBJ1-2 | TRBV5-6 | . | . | CASSSGPLGYTF | TGTGCCAGCAGCTCTGGACCGTTAGGCTACACCTTC
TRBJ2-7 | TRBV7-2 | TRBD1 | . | CASSRDRSSYEQYF | TGTGCCAGCAGCCGGGACAGGAGCTCCTACGAGCAGTACTTC
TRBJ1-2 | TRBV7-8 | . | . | CASSLQGPRTAYGYTF | TGTGCCAGCAGCTTACAAGGTCCCCGGACAGCGTATGGCTACACCTTC
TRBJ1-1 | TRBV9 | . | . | CASSVDIRQESNTEAFF | TGTGCCAGCAGCGTAGATATTAGGCAAGAATCGAACACTGAAGCTTTCTTT
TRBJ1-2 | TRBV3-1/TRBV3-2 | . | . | CASSQPLRRSGDYGYTF | TGTGCCAGCAGCCAACCGCTCCGGCGATCAGGGGACTATGGCTACACCTTC
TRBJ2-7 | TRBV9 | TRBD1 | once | CASSVVGEGARYEQYF | TGTGCCAGCAGCGTAGTTGGTGAGGGGGCGAGATACGAGCAGTACTTC
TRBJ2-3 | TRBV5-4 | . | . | CASSLGDIPDTQYF | TGTGCCAGCAGCTTGGGGGACATTCCAGATACGCAGTATTTT
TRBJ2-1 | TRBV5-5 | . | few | CASSLDLSLEYNEQFF | TGTGCCAGCAGCTTGGATCTGAGCCTAGAATACAATGAGCAGTTCTTC
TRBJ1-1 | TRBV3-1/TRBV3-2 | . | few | CASSLPVGENTEAFF | TGTGCCAGCAGCCTCCCTGTGGGGGAGAACACTGAAGCTTTCTTT
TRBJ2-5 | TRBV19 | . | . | CASSIRYQETQYF | TGTGCCAGTAGTATTCGGTACCAAGAGACCCAGTACTTC
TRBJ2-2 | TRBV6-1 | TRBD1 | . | CASSEGTGGTGELFF | TGTGCCAGCAGTGAGGGGACAGGAGGGACCGGGGAGCTGTTTTTT
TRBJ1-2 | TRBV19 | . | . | CASSIRTSSYGYTF | TGTGCCAGTAGTATACGGACAAGTTCCTATGGCTACACCTTC
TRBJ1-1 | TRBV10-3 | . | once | CASQTDGDTEAFF | TGTGCCAGTCAGACCGACGGGGACACTGAAGCTTTCTTT
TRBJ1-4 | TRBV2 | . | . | CASSEAQTSSLFF | TGTGCCAGCAGTGAAGCCCAGACCAGCTCACTGTTTTTT
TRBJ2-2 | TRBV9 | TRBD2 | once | CASSVGSSVGLASTGELFF | TGTGCCAGCAGCGTAGGATCGTCGGTAGGACTAGCAAGCACCGGGGAGCTGTTTTTT
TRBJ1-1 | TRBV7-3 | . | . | CASSETSLNTEAFF | TGTGCCAGCAGCGAGACAAGCCTGAACACTGAAGCTTTCTTT
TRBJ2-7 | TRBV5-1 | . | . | CASSLDRSSYEQYF | TGCGCCAGCAGCTTGGACAGGAGCTCCTACGAGCAGTACTTC
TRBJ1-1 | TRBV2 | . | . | CASSDQAARLEAFF | TGTGCCAGCAGCGATCAAGCCGCGCGTCTTGAAGCTTTCTTT
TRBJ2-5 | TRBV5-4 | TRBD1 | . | CASSPDRVLTQYF | TGTGCCAGCAGCCCAGACAGGGTGTTGACCCAGTACTTC
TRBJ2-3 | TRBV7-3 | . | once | CASSLTWASRDTQYF | TGTGCCAGCAGCTTAACCTGGGCTAGCAGAGATACGCAGTATTTT
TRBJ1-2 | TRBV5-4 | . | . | CASSFSGSADLYGYTF | TGTGCCAGCAGCTTCTCTGGTTCGGCGGACCTCTATGGCTACACCTTC
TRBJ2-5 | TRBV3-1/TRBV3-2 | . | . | CASSQGLVGETQYF | TGTGCCAGCAGCCAAGGGCTAGTCGGAGAGACCCAGTACTTC
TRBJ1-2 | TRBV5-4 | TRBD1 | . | CASSLAGGVVWGYTF | TGTGCCAGCAGCTTGGCAGGGGGCGTAGTGTGGGGCTACACCTTC
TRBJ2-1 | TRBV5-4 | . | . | CASSLPAVQRDNEQFF | TGTGCCAGCAGCTTACCGGCGGTTCAGAGGGACAATGAGCAGTTCTTC
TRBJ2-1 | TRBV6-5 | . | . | CASSFHLYNEQFF | TGTGCCAGCAGTTTCCATCTTTACAATGAGCAGTTCTTC
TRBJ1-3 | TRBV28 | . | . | CASSLWDGPGNTIYF | TGTGCCAGCAGTTTATGGGACGGGCCTGGAAACACCATATATTTT
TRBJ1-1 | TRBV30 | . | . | CAWSTDMNTEAFF | TGTGCCTGGAGTACGGACATGAACACTGAAGCTTTCTTT
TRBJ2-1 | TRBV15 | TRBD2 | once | CATSRDYVAGSNEQFF | TGTGCCACCAGCAGAGATTATGTAGCGGGGTCGAATGAGCAGTTCTTC
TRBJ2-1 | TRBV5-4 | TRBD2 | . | CASSFRLAGVDNEQFF | TGTGCCAGCAGCTTTAGACTAGCGGGAGTAGATAATGAGCAGTTCTTC
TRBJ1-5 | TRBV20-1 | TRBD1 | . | CSASNRGSNQPQHF | TGCAGTGCTAGTAACAGGGGAAGCAATCAGCCCCAGCATTTT
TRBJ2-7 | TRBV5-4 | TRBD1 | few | CASSTGGNRYEQYF | TGTGCCAGCAGCACAGGGGGCAATCGGTACGAGCAGTACTTC
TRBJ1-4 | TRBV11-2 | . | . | CASSFRGINEKLFF | TGTGCCAGCAGCTTTAGGGGTATTAATGAAAAACTGTTTTTT
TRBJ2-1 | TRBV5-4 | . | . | CASSFLGRGLSYNEQFF | TGTGCCAGCAGCTTTCTTGGCCGGGGGCTCTCCTACAATGAGCAGTTCTTC
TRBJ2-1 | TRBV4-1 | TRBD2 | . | CASSQPAGSYNEQFF | TGCGCCAGCAGCCAACCAGCGGGGTCCTACAATGAGCAGTTCTTC
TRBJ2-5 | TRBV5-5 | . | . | CASRGLWAGETQYF | TGTGCCAGCAGGGGATTGTGGGCCGGAGAGACCCAGTACTTC